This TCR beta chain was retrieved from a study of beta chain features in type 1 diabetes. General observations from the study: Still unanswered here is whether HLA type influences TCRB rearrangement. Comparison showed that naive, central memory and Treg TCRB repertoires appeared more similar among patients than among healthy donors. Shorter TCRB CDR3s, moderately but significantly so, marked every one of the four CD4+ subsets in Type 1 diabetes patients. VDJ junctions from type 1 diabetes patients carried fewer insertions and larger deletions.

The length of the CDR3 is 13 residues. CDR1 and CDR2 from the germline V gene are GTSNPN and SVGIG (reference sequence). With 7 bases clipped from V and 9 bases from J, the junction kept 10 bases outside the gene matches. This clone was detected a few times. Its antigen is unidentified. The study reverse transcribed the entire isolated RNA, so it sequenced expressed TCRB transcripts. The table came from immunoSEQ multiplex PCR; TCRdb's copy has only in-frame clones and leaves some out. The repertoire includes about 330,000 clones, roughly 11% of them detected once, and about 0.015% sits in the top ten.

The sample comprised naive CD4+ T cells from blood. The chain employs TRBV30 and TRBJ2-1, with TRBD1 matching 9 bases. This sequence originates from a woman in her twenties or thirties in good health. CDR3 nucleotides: TGTGCCTTCACCGGGACAGGGACCGGTGAGCAGTTCTTC. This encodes CAFTGTGTGEQFF.